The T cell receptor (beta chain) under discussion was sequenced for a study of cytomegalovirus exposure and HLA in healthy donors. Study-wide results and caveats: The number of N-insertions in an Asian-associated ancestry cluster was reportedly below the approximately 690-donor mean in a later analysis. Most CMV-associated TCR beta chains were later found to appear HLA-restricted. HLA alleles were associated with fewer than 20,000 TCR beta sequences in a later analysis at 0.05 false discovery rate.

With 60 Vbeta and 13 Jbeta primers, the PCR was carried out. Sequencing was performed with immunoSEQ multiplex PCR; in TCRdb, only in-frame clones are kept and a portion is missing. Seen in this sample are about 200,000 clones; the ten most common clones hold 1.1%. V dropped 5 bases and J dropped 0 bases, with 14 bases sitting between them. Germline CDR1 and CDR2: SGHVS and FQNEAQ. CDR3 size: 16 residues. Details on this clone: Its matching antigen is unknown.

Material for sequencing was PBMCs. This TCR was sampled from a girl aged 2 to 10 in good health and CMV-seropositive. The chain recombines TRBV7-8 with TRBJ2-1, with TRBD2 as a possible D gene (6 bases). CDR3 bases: TGTGCCAGCAGCGGGGGGAGTGGGAGCTCCTACAATGAGCAGTTCTTC. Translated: CASSGGSGSSYNEQFF.